This T cell receptor beta chain originates from a study of patients and donors after allogeneic stem cell transplantation. This clonotype has just a few counts. The CDR3 extends over 14 amino acids. Unmatched junction bases numbered 12, after V lost 4 bases and J lost 13 bases. From germline, CDR1 is SGHDT and CDR2 YYEEEE. Using its own MiXCR run on the RT-PCR reads, TCRdb lists one record per CDR3 protein. Of some 960,000 distinct CDR3 sequences listed, over 15% are singletons. Sequenced: blood, either unsorted or a sorted T cell fraction (not recorded which). V gene TRBV5-6 combines with J gene TRBJ2-3; 10 positions agree with TRBD2. The receptor was derived from a human donor who was either an allogeneic HSCT recipient or a stem cell or donor lymphocyte infusion donor (not recorded which). It is not recorded whose cells these are; they may come from a transplant donor. DNA of the CDR3: TGTGCCAGCAGCCCTAAATTTAGCGGGAGGAGCGAGTATTTT. It specifies CASSPKFSGRSEYF.